This is a list of T cell receptor beta chains from one sample in a study of molecular identifiers for immune sequencing clone quantification. Each CDR3 protein is one row after TCRdb ran MiXCR on the PCR reads. The table has 38,000 or so distinct CDR3 sequences, approximately 17% seen once. Sequencing was performed on naive CD8+ T cells from blood, with Jurkat cell RNA spiked in. The receptors come from a human donor in good health. Some libraries in this study had Jurkat cell RNA spiked in. Each CDR3 is given with its conserved first and last residue. Each record gives: J gene, V gene, clone size, D gene, CDR3 protein, CDR3 DNA. A D gene is named only where the DNA matches it firmly. Clone size is stated in some rows and not others, as once, few, many or a class when expanded.

>TRBJ2-3|TRBV18|few|NA
CASSPPLALSGDTQYF
TGTGCCAGCTCACCACCCCTTGCCCTCTCGGGAGATACGCAGTATTTT
>TRBJ1-5|TRBV21-1|NA|NA
CASGRAAGTLSAVSNQPQHF
TGTGCCAGCGGCAGAGCCGCCGGGACACTTAGCGCCGTAAGCAATCAGCCCCAGCATTTT
>TRBJ2-7|TRBV7-2|medium-sized|NA
CASSLAAGSGRVNYEQYF
TGTGCCAGCAGCTTAGCAGCAGGCTCAGGACGGGTGAACTACGAGCAGTACTTC
>TRBJ1-2|TRBV14|once|TRBD1
CVSSQDRGQGPNYGYTF
TGTGTCAGCAGCCAAGACCGGGGACAGGGGCCCAACTATGGCTACACCTTC
>TRBJ1-3|TRBV28|many|NA
CASSLLRNSGNTIYF
TGTGCCAGCAGTTTGCTAAGGAACTCTGGAAACACCATATATTTT
>TRBJ2-7|TRBV4-2|NA|NA
CASSQETYSAYEQYF
TGTGCCAGCAGCCAAGAAACGTACAGTGCCTACGAGCAGTACTTC
>TRBJ2-5|TRBV7-6|many|TRBD1
CASSLGWGQGAETSWATKETQYF
TGTGCCAGCAGCTTAGGCTGGGGACAGGGGGCCGAGACTAGCTGGGCAACTAAAGAGACCCAGTACTTC
>TRBJ1-1|TRBV7-9|many|TRBD1
CASSFRGLMNTEAFF
TGTGCCAGCAGCTTCAGGGGGCTAATGAACACTGAAGCTTTCTTT
>TRBJ1-5|TRBV7-9|medium-sized|NA
CASSLQDQPQHF
TGTGCCAGCAGCTTACAGGATCAGCCCCAGCATTTT
>TRBJ2-7|TRBV5-5|many|NA
CASTDGSYEQYF
TGTGCCAGCACGGACGGGTCCTACGAGCAGTACTTC
>TRBJ1-2|TRBV7-9|NA|NA
CASSSTRLGPRAIGGGYTF
TGTGCCAGCAGCTCCACCCGTCTCGGGCCGCGGGCTATTGGAGGTGGCTACACCTTC
>TRBJ1-1|TRBV29-1|many|NA
CSVPGETNTEAFF
TGCAGCGTTCCAGGGGAGACGAACACTGAAGCTTTCTTT
>TRBJ2-5|TRBV5-1|many|NA
CASSLEVRGSETQYF
TGCGCCAGCAGCTTGGAGGTCAGGGGAAGCGAGACCCAGTACTTC
>TRBJ2-2|TRBV7-3|few|NA
CASSPRFGPEGGELFF
TGTGCCAGCAGCCCTCGTTTCGGGCCGGAGGGCGGGGAGCTGTTTTTT
>TRBJ2-1|TRBV5-6|many|TRBD2
CASRYGLAVNNEQFF
TGTGCCAGCAGGTACGGACTAGCGGTCAACAATGAGCAGTTCTTC
>TRBJ2-1|TRBV6-5|NA|NA
CATRGTPSYNEQFF
TGTGCCACTAGGGGTACCCCCTCCTACAATGAGCAGTTCTTC
>TRBJ2-7|TRBV10-3|many|NA
CAISESAGTRQQYF
TGTGCCATCAGTGAGTCTGCGGGGACCCGTCAGCAGTACTTC
>TRBJ1-6|TRBV27|many|NA
CASSLSLGADSPLHF
TGTGCCAGCAGTTTATCGCTGGGGGCGGATTCACCCCTCCACTTT
>TRBJ2-7|TRBV4-2|NA|NA
CASSHGSPYEQYF
TGTGCCAGCAGCCACGGATCCCCATACGAGCAGTACTTC
>TRBJ1-2|TRBV5-4|NA|TRBD1
CASSRDSTNYGYTF
TGTGCCAGCAGCCGGGACAGTACTAACTATGGCTACACCTTC
>TRBJ2-1|TRBV27|many|NA
CASSLNRVEQFF
TGTGCCAGCAGTTTAAACAGGGTCGAGCAGTTCTTC
>TRBJ2-1|TRBV28|many|NA
CASSLSGFANEQFF
TGTGCCAGCAGTTTATCGGGATTCGCCAATGAGCAGTTCTTC
>TRBJ2-6|TRBV20-1|many|NA
CSASRGRMETSGANVLTF
TGCAGTGCTAGTCGTGGTAGGATGGAAACCTCTGGGGCCAACGTCCTGACTTTC
>TRBJ2-7|TRBV7-2|many|NA
CASRVSRGLYEQYF
TGTGCCAGCAGGGTCAGCCGGGGGCTCTACGAGCAGTACTTC
>TRBJ1-4|TRBV6-5|many|TRBD1
CASRDGTGEEKLFF
TGTGCCAGCAGAGACGGGACAGGGGAAGAAAAACTGTTTTTT
>TRBJ2-7|TRBV7-2|many|NA
CASSLREVGPPSYEQYF
TGTGCCAGCAGCTTAAGAGAGGTGGGGCCCCCCTCCTACGAGCAGTACTTC
>TRBJ2-1|TRBV3-1|many|TRBD2
CASSQLAGAYSNEQFF
TGTGCCAGCAGCCAATTGGCGGGAGCTTACTCCAATGAGCAGTTCTTC
>TRBJ2-7|TRBV14|many|NA
CASSQDWARIHEQYF
TGTGCCAGCAGCCAAGATTGGGCTAGAATCCACGAGCAGTACTTC
>TRBJ2-7|TRBV6-6|NA|TRBD1
CASSYSSGTGGVFEQYF
TGTGCCAGCAGTTACTCGTCCGGGACAGGGGGGGTATTCGAGCAGTACTTC
>TRBJ2-3|TRBV28|many|NA
CASSFVGRWEIDTQYF
TGTGCCAGCAGTTTTGTCGGCAGGTGGGAAATAGATACGCAGTATTTT
>TRBJ2-1|TRBV2|many|TRBD1
CASSETGGEIDEQFF
TGTGCCAGCAGCGAGACAGGGGGCGAGATAGATGAGCAGTTCTTC
>TRBJ2-5|TRBV7-3|many|NA
CASSSNGPGLKETQYF
TGTGCCAGCAGCTCCAACGGGCCAGGGCTTAAAGAGACCCAGTACTTC
>TRBJ2-2|TRBV7-9|many|NA
CASSLAQSPNTGELFF
TGTGCCAGCAGCTTAGCCCAATCCCCCAACACCGGGGAGCTGTTTTTT
>TRBJ2-7|TRBV10-3|many|TRBD1
CATLNPGQGVYEQYF
TGTGCCACACTAAACCCGGGACAGGGGGTCTACGAGCAGTACTTC
>TRBJ2-1|TRBV5-4|many|TRBD2
CASSSIAGVNEQFF
TGTGCCAGCAGCTCCATAGCGGGAGTCAATGAGCAGTTCTTC
>TRBJ2-1|TRBV20-1|many|NA
CSARISGPRGSYNEQFF
TGCAGTGCTAGAATCTCCGGGCCTAGGGGCTCCTACAATGAGCAGTTCTTC
>TRBJ1-4|TRBV9|NA|NA
CASSVGQAHSNEKLFF
TGTGCCAGCAGCGTAGGTCAGGCGCATTCTAATGAAAAACTGTTTTTT
>TRBJ2-7|TRBV7-9|NA|NA
CASSEGMYEQYF
TGTGCCAGCAGCGAAGGGATGTACGAGCAGTACTTC
>TRBJ2-1|TRBV28|many|NA
CASSPLHSYNEQFF
TGTGCCAGCAGCCCGCTACATTCCTACAATGAGCAGTTCTTC
>TRBJ2-3|TRBV7-8|many|NA
CASSFYGSPDTQYF
TGTGCCAGCAGCTTCTACGGGAGCCCAGATACGCAGTATTTT
>TRBJ2-7|TRBV27|NA|NA
CASRLARSYEQYF
TGTGCCAGCAGGCTAGCGCGGTCCTACGAGCAGTACTTC
>TRBJ2-1|TRBV28|many|NA
CASSYRWGVNEQFF
TGTGCCAGCAGTTACCGCTGGGGGGTGAATGAGCAGTTCTTC
>TRBJ1-5|TRBV27|many|NA
CASSLRGSQPQHF
TGTGCCAGCAGTTTACGCGGGAGTCAGCCCCAGCATTTT
>TRBJ2-7|TRBV13|many|NA
CASSAKDYEQYF
TGTGCCAGCAGCGCGAAAGATTACGAGCAGTACTTC